The 8 T cell receptor beta chains below come from one sample, sequenced in a study of OX40 agonist ivuxolimab in advanced cancers. This table comes from immunoSEQ multiplex PCR, and its TCRdb copy is limited to in-frame clones, with some not included. The table has 20,000 to 25,000 clones, 65% to 90% seen once; the top ten hold over 30%. Specimen: CD4+ or CD8+ T cells sorted from blood, collected in a trial of the OX40 agonist ivuxolimab. The receptors stem from an adult with an advanced solid tumor such as melanoma, head and neck, liver or kidney cancer.

This clone has only a few counts. The chain recombines TRBV18 with TRBJ1-2, with a tentative D call TRBD1 (5 bases). Germline CDR1 KGHSH, CDR2 LQKENI. CDR3 size: 14 residues. The V end lost 6 bases, the J end lost 8 bases, and 19 bases lay between the germline ends. The CDR3 sequence is CASSPTGSFGGYTF. In DNA form, the CDR3 reads TGTGCCAGCTCCCCTACAGGCTCCTTCGGGGGCTACACCTTC.

The chain recombines TRBV19 with TRBJ1-2, with 10 bases lining up with TRBD1. With 5 bases clipped from V and 4 bases from J, the junction kept 7 bases outside the gene matches. Germline V gene sequence: CDR1 LNHDA, CDR2 SQIVND (reference sequence). CDR3 length: 15 amino acids. The CDR3 sequence is CASSALTGGSYGYTF. The CDR3 DNA reads as TGTGCCAGTAGTGCCCTGACAGGGGGCAGCTATGGCTACACCTTC. Variable domain in full (rest from reference TRBV19 and TRBJ1-2): DGGITQSPKYLFRKEGQNVTLSCEQNLNHDAMYWYRQDPGQGLRLIYYSQIVNDFQKGDIAEGYSVSREKKESFPLTVTSAQKNPTAFYLCASSALTGGSYGYTFGSGTRLTVV.

The chain has TRBV2 and TRBJ1-5, with a weak D call TRBD1 (5 bases). V shed 4 bases and J shed 8 bases, with 12 bases lying between them. Per germline, CDR1 SNHLY and CDR2 FYNNEI. CDR3 length: 13 residues. The CDR3 loop is CASSAQEREPQHF. The CDR3, as DNA: TGTGCCAGCAGTGCACAGGAACGAGAGCCCCAGCATTTT.

This chain uses TRBV7-6 with TRBJ2-3; 9 bases align to TRBD2. J was trimmed by 6 bases and V by 1 base; bases with no gene match: 8. The CDR3 is made up of 16 amino acids. Germline assignment: CDR1 SGHVS and CDR2 FNYEAQ. The CDR3, as DNA: TGTGCCAGCAGCTTAGAACCGGCTAGCGGGGTGGATACGCAGTATTTT. Its translation: CASSLEPASGVDTQYF. Together with reference TRBV7-6 and TRBJ2-3, the CDR3 gives the full variable domain: GAGVSQSPRYKVTKRGQDVALRCDPISGHVSLYWYRQALGQGPEFLTYFNYEAQQDKSGLPNDRFSAERPEGSISTLTIQRTEQRDSAMYRCASSLEPASGVDTQYFGPGTRLTVL.

This clone was seen just once. The sample holds other DNA sequences that translate to the same CDR3. The chain uses TRBV5-4 and TRBJ2-2; D not certain. The germline V and J ends were trimmed by 0 bases and 6 bases, with 12 bases remaining between them. CDR1 and CDR2 (germline): SGHNT, YYREEE (reference sequence). The CDR3 has 15 residues. DNA for the CDR3: TGTGCCAGCAGCTTGGAGGGTAGTAGGTCCGGGGAGCTGTTTTTT. Translating it yields CASSLEGSRSGELFF.

This clone was seen just once. The J gene is TRBJ2-7, the V gene TRBV15; the D is unclear. Per the germline V gene, CDR1 is LNHNV and CDR2 is YYDKDF (reference sequence). V lost 5 bases, J lost 2 bases, and 16 bases lay in between. The CDR3 extends over 15 amino acids. The CDR3, as DNA: TGTGCCACCAGCCCAGGAAGCCCGCTGGCCTACGAGCAGTACTTC. Translation: CATSPGSPLAYEQYF.

This rearrangement joins TRBV5-1 to TRBJ1-1, with D perhaps TRBD1 (5 bases). This CDR3 region has 15 residues. Trimming took off 0 bases at V and 5 bases at J, with 14 bases between the two ends. From germline, CDR1 is SGHRS and CDR2 YFSETQ. The CDR3 sequence is CASSLDGTLGTEAFF. CDR3 coding DNA: TGCGCCAGCAGCTTGGATGGGACCTTGGGGACTGAAGCTTTCTTT.

The V gene is TRBV25-1, the J gene TRBJ2-7; D tentatively reads TRBD1 or TRBD2 (6 bases each). The length of the CDR3 is 13 residues. Germline CDR1 reads MGHDK; CDR2 reads SYGVNS. Deletions cut 6 bases from V and 1 base from J, with 10 bases between. The CDR3 nucleotides are TGTGCCAGCAGGGTAGGGGGGTCCTACGAGCAGTACTTC. Translation gives CASRVGGSYEQYF.